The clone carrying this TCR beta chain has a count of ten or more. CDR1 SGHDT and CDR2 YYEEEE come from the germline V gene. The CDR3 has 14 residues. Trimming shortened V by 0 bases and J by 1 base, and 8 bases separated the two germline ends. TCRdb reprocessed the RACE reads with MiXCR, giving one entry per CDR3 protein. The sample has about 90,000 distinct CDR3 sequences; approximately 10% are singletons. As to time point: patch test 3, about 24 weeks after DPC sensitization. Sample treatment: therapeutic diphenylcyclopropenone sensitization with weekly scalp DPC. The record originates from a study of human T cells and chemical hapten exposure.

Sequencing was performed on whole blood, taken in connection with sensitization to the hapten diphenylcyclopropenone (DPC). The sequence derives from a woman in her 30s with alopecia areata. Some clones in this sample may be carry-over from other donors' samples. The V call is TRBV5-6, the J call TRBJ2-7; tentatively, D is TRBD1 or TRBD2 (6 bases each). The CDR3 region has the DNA TGTGCCAGCAGCTTGGTAGGGGGGTCCTACGAGCAGTACGTC. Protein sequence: CASSLVGGSYEQYV.